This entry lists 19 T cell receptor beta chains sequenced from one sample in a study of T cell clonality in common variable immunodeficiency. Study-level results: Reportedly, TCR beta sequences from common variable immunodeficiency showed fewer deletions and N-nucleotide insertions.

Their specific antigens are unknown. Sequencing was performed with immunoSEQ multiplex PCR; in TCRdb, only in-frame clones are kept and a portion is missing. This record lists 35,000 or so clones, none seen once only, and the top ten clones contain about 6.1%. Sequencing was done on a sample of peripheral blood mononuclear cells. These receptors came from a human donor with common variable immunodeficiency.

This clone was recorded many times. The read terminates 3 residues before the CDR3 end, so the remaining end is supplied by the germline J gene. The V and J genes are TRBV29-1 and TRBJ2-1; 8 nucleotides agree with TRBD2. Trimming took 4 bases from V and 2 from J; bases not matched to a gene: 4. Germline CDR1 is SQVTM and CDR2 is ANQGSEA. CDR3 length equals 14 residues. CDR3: CSVGISGAYNEQFF. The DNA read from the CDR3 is TGCAGCGTTGGAATTAGCGGGGCCTACAATGAG.

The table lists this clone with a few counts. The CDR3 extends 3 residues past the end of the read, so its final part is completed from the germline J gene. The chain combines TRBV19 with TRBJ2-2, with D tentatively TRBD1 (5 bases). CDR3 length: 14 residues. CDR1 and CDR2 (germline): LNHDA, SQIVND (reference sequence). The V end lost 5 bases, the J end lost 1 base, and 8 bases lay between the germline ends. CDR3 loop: CASSSRGNTGELFF. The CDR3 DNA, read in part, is TGTGCCAGTAGTTCAAGGGGGAACACCGGGGAG.

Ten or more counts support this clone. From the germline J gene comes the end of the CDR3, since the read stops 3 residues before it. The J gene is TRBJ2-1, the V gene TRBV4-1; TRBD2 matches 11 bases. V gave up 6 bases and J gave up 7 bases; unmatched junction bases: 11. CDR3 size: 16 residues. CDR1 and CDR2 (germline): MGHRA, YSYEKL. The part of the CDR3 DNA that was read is TGCGCCAGCAGTCCCCAAACTAGCGGGGGTGGGAATGAG. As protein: CASSPQTSGGGNE. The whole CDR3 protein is CASSPQTSGGGNEQFF.

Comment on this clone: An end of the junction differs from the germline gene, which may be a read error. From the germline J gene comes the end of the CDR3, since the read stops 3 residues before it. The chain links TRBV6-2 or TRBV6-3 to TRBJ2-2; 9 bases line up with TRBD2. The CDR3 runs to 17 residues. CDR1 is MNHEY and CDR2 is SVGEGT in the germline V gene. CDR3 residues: CARSPTSAGGMSGELFF. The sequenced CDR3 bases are TGTGCCCGCAGCCCCACTAGTGCGGGGGGGATGAGCGGGGAG.

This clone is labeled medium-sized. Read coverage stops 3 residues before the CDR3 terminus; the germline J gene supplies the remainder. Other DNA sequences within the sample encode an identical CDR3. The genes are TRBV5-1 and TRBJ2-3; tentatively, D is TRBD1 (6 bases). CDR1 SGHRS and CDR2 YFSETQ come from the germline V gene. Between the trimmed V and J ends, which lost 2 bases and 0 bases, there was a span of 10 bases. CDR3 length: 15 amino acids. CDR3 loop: CASSLGGTSTDTQYF. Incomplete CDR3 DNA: TGCGCCAGCAGCTTAGGGGGTACCAGCACAGATACG.

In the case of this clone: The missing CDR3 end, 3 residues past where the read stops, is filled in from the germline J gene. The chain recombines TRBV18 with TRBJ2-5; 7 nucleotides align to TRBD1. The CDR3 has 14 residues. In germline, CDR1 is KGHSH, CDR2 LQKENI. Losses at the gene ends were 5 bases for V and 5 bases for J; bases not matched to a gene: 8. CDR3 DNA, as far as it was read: TGTGCCAGCTCATCTCAGACAGGGATGGAGACC. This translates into CASSSQTGMET. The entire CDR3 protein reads CASSSQTGMETQYF. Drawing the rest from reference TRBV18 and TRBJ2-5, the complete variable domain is NAGVMQNPRHLVRRRGQEARLRCSPMKGHSHVYWYRQLPEEGLKFMVYLQKENIIDESGMPKERFSAEFPKEGPSILRIQQVVRGDSAAYFCASSSQTGMETQYFGPGTRLLVL.

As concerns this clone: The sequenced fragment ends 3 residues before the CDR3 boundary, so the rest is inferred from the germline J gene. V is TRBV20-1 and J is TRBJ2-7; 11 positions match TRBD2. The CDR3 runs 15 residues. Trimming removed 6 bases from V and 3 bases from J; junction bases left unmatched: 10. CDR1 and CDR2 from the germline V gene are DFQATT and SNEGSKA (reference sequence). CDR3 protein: CSALPTSGGGYEQYF. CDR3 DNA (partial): TGCAGTGCACTCCCCACTAGCGGGGGAGGCTACGAG.

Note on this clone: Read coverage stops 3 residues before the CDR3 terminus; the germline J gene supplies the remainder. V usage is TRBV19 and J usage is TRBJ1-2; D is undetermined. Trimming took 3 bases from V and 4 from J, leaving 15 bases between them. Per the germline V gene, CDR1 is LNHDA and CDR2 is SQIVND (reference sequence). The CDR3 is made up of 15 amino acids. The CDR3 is CASSIPPYGLYGYTF. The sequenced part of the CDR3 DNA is TGTGCCAGTAGTATCCCCCCCTATGGACTCTATGGC.

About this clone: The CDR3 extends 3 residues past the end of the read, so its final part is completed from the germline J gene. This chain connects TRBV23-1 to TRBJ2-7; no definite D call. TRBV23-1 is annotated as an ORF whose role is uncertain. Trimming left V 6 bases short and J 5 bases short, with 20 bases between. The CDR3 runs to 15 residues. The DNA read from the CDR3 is TGCGCCAGCAGATCCCTGAGTCCGCCTGGCAACGAG. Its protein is CASRSLSPPGNE. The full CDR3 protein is CASRSLSPPGNEQYF.

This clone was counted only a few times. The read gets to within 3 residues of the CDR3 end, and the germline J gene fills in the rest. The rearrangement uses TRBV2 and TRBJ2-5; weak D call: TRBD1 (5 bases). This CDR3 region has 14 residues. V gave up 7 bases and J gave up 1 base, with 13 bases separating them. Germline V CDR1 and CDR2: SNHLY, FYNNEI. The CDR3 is CASTGPDSQETQYF. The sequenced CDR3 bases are TGTGCCAGCACCGGACCCGACAGCCAAGAGACC.

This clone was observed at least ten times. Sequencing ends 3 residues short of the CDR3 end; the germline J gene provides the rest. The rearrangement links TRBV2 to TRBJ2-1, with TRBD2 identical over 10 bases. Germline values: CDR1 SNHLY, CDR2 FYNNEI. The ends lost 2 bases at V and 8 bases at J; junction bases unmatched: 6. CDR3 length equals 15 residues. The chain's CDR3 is CASSETSGGEDEQFF. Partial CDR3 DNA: TGTGCCAGCAGTGAAACCAGCGGGGGGGAGGATGAG.

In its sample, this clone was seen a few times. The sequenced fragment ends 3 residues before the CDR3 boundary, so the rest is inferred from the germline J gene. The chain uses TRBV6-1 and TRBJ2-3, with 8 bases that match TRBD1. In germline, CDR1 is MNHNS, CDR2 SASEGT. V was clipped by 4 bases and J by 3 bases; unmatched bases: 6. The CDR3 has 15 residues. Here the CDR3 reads CASSVQGAGTDTQYF. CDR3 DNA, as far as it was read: TGTGCCAGCAGTGTCCAGGGGGCCGGAACAGATACG.

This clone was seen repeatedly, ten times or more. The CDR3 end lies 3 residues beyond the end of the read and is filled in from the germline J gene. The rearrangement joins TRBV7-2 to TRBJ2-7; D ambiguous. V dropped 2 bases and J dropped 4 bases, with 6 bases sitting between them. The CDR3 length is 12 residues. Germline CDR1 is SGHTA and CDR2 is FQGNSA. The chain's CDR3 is CASSLQRYEQYF. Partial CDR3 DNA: TGTGCCAGCAGCTTACAGAGATACGAG.

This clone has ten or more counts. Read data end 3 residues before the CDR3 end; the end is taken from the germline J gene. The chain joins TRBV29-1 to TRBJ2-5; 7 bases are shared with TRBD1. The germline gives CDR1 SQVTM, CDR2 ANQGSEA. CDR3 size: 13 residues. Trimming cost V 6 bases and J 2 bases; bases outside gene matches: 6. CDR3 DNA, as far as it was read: TGCAGCGTCGCCCGGACAGGTCAAGAGACC. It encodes CSVARTGQET. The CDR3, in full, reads CSVARTGQETQYF.

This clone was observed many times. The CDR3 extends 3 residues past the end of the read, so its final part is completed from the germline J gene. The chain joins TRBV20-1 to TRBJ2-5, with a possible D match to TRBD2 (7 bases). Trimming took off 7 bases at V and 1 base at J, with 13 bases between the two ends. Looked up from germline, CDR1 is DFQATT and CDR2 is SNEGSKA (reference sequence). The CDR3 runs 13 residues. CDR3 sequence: CSVTGGLQETQYF. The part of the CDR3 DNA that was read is TGCAGTGTAACCGGGGGGCTCCAAGAGACC.

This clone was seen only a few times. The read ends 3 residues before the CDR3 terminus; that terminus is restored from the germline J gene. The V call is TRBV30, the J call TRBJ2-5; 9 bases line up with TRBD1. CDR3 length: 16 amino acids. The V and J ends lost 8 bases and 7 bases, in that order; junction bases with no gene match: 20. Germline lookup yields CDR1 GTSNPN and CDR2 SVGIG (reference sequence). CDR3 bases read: TGTGCCCTAGGCTCCCCGACAGGGGGTCTCCCGGGGACC. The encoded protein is CALGSPTGGLPGT. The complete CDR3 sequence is CALGSPTGGLPGTQYF.

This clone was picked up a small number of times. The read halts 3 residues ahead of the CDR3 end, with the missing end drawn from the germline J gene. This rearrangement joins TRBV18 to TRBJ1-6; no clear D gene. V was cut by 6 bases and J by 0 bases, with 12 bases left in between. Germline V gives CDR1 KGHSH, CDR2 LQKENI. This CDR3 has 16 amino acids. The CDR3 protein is CASSQLQSSYNSPLHF. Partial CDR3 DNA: TGTGCCAGCTCCCAGTTACAGAGCTCCTATAATTCACCC.

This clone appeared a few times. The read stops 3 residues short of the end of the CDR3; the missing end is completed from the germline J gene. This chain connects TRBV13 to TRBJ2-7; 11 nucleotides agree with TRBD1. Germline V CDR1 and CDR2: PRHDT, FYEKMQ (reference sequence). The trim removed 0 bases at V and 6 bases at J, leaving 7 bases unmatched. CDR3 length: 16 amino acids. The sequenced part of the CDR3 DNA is TGTGCCAGCAGCTTAGGCCCGGGACAGGGGGTCTCCGAG. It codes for CASSLGPGQGVSE. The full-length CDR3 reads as CASSLGPGQGVSEQYF.

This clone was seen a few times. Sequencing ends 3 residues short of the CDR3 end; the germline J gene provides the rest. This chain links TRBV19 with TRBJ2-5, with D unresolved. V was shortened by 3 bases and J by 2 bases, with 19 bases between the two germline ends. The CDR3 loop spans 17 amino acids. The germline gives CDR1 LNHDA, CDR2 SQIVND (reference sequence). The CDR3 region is CASSIPSKPTGQETQYF. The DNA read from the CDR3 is TGTGCCAGTAGTATCCCGAGTAAGCCCACCGGTCAAGAGACC. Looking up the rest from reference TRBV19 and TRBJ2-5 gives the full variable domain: DGGITQSPKYLFRKEGQNVTLSCEQNLNHDAMYWYRQDPGQGLRLIYYSQIVNDFQKGDIAEGYSVSREKKESFPLTVTSAQKNPTAFYLCASSIPSKPTGQETQYFGPGTRLLVL.